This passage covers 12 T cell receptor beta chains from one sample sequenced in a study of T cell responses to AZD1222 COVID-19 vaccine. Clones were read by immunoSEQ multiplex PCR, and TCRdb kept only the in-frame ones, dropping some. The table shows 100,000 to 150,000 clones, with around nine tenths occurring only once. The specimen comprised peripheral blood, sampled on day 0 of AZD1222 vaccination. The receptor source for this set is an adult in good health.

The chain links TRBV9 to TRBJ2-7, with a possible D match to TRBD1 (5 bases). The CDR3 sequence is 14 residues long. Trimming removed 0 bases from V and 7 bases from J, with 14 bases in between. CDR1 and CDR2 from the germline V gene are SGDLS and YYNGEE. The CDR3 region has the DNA TGTGCCAGCAGCGTAGGCGCGCAGGGTGGTGAGCAGTACTTC. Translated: CASSVGAQGGEQYF.

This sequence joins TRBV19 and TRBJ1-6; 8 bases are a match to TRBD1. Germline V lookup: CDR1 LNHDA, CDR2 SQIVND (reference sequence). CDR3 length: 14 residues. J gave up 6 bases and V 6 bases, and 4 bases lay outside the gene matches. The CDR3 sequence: CASSTGQGNSPLHF. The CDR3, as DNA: TGTGCCAGTAGCACTGGACAGGGTAATTCACCCCTCCACTTT.

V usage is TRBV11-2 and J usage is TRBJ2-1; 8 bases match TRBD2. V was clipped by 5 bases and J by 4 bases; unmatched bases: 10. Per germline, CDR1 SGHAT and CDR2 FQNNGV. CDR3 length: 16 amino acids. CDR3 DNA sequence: TGTGCCAGCAGCCCCCCCGGAGCGGGAGTATACAATGAGCAGTTCTTC. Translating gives CASSPPGAGVYNEQFF.

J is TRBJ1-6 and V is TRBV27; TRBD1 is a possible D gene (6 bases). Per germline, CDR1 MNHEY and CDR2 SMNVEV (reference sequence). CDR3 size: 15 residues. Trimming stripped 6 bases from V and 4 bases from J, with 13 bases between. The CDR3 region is CASSTPGQYNSPLHF. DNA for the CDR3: TGTGCCAGCAGCACCCCCGGACAGTATAATTCACCCCTCCACTTT.

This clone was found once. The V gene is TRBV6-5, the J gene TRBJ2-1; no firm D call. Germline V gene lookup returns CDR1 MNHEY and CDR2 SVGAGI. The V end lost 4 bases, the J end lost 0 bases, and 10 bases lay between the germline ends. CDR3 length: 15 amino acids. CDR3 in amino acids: CASSSTAFSYNEQFF. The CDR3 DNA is TGTGCCAGCAGTTCTACAGCGTTCTCCTACAATGAGCAGTTCTTC.

CDR3 protein: CASGLGGRDGYTF. The CDR3 DNA sequence: TGTGCCAGCGGCCTCGGGGGGCGCGATGGCTACACCTTC. This chain uses TRBV3-1 (or the pseudogene TRBV3-2) with TRBJ1-2, with D perhaps matching TRBD1 (6 bases). The CDR3 runs to 13 residues. Trimming pared 8 bases from V and 6 bases from J, leaving 16 bases between. Per germline, CDR1 LGHDT and CDR2 YNNKEL (reference sequence).

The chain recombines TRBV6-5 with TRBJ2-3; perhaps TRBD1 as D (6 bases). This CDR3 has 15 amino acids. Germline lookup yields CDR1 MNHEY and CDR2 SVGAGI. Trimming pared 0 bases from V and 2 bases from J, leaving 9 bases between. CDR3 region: CASSYSGHHTDTQYF. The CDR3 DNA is TGTGCCAGCAGTTACTCGGGACACCACACAGATACGCAGTATTTT.

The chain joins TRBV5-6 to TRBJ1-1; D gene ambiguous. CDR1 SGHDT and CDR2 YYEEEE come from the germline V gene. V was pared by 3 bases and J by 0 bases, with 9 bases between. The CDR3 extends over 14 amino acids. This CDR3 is CASSSMRLNTEAFF. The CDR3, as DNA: TGTGCCAGCAGCTCGATGAGACTGAACACTGAAGCTTTCTTT.

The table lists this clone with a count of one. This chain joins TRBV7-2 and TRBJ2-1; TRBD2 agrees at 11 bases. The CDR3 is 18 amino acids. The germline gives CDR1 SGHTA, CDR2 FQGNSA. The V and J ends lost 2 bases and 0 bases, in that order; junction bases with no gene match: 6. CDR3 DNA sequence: TGTGCCAGCAGCTTACCTAGCGGGGGGTCCCGCTCCTACAATGAGCAGTTCTTC. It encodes CASSLPSGGSRSYNEQFF. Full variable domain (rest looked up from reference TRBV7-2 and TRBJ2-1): GAGVSQSPSNKVTEKGKDVELRCDPISGHTALYWYRQSLGQGLEFLIYFQGNSAPDKSGLPSDRFSAERTGGSVSTLTIQRTQQEDSAVYLCASSLPSGGSRSYNEQFFGPGTRLTVL.

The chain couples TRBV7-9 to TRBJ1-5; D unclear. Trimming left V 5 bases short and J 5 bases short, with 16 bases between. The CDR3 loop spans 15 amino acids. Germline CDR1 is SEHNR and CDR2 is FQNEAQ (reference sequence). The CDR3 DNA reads TGTGCCAGCAGCCGAGACCCCGGGTTGGATCAGCCCCAGCATTTT. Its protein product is CASSRDPGLDQPQHF.

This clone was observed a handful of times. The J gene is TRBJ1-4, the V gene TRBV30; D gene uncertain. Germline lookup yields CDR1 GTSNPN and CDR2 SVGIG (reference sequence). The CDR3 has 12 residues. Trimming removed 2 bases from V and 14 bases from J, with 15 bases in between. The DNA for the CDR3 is TGTGCCTGGAGTACCGGCAGAGTCAGTCTGTTTTTT. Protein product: CAWSTGRVSLFF. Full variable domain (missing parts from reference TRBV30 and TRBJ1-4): SQTIHQWPATLVQPVGSPLSLECTVEGTSNPNLYWYRQAAGRGLQLLFYSVGIGQISSEVPQNLSASRPQDRQFILSSKKLLLSDSGFYLCAWSTGRVSLFFGSGTQLSVL.

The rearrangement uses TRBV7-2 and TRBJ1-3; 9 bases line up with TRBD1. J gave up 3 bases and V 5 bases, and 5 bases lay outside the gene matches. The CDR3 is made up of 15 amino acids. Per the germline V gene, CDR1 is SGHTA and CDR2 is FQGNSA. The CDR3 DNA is TGTGCCAGCAGCCCCCGACAGGGGGTTGGAAACACCATATATTTT. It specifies CASSPRQGVGNTIYF.